These 6 T cell receptor beta chains were sequenced from one sample in a study of blood T cell repertoires in COVID-19. Measured with immunoSEQ multiplex PCR; TCRdb has only the in-frame clones, and not every one. The sample has fewer than 250,000 clones; less than 85% are singletons. Sequenced input: peripheral blood. The receptors originated from a woman aged 50 to 60 with acute or convalescent COVID-19.

The rearrangement links TRBV6-5 to TRBJ1-1; D is unclear. Germline lookup yields CDR1 MNHEY and CDR2 SVGAGI. The germline V and J ends were trimmed by 5 bases and 3 bases, with 7 bases remaining between them. The CDR3 is 12 residues long. CDR3 sequence reads: CASSKRDTEAFF. In DNA form, the CDR3 reads TGTGCCAGCAGTAAGAGGGACACTGAAGCTTTCTTT.

The chain couples TRBV5-1 to TRBJ2-3; 8 bases align to TRBD2. The CDR3 totals 17 residues. V was pared by 4 bases and J by 4 bases, with 14 bases of the junction left unmatched. Per germline, CDR1 SGHRS and CDR2 YFSETQ. The CDR3 DNA is TGCGCCAGCAGCCGGGATCGACTAGCGATAGAGGCAGATACGCAGTATTTT. The encoded protein is CASSRDRLAIEADTQYF.

V is TRBV10-3 and J is TRBJ1-2, with no clear D. CDR3 length equals 13 residues. The germline V and J ends were trimmed by 0 bases and 8 bases, with 10 bases remaining between them. Per the germline V gene, CDR1 is ENHRY and CDR2 is SYGVKD. The CDR3 DNA reads TGTGCCATCAGTGAGTCGCCGGGAGGAGGCTACACCTTC. Protein sequence: CAISESPGGGYTF.

The rearrangement links TRBV19 to TRBJ1-2; D is ambiguous. Germline CDR1 LNHDA, CDR2 SQIVND (reference sequence). V lost 6 bases and J 8 bases, leaving 16 bases between the germline ends. This CDR3 is built from 13 residues. This CDR3 reads CASSNPGGGGYTF. The CDR3 region has the DNA TGTGCCAGTAGCAACCCAGGAGGAGGCGGCTACACCTTC. The full variable domain, with the rest looked up from reference TRBV19 and TRBJ1-2, is DGGITQSPKYLFRKEGQNVTLSCEQNLNHDAMYWYRQDPGQGLRLIYYSQIVNDFQKGDIAEGYSVSREKKESFPLTVTSAQKNPTAFYLCASSNPGGGGYTFGSGTRLTVV.

CDR3 residues: CASSSTVGQGPNQPQHF. CDR3 DNA: TGTGCCAGCTCATCCACCGTCGGACAGGGACCCAATCAGCCCCAGCATTTT. The genes are TRBV18 and TRBJ1-5, with 8 bases identical to TRBD1. The germline V gene has CDR1 KGHSH and CDR2 LQKENI. CDR3 length: 17 residues. With 5 bases clipped from V and 3 bases from J, the junction kept 12 bases outside the gene matches.

This clone was seen more than once but under ten times. This chain connects TRBV7-8 to TRBJ2-7, with D possibly TRBD2 on 7 matching bases. CDR1 and CDR2 from the germline V gene are SGHVS and FQNEAQ. The CDR3 is made up of 15 amino acids. V lost 4 bases and J 6 bases, leaving 19 bases between the germline ends. Here the CDR3 reads CASSSVQTGRGEQYF. The CDR3 coding sequence is TGTGCCAGCAGCTCCGTCCAAACAGGGAGGGGCGAGCAGTACTTC.